This paragraph covers one T cell receptor beta chain sequence. The data stem from a study of cytomegalovirus exposure and HLA in healthy donors. Germline loops: CDR1 MNHEY, CDR2 SMNVEV (reference sequence). V gave up 2 bases and J gave up 6 bases, with 10 bases separating them. The CDR3 runs to 14 residues. Primers for the PCR totalled 60 Vbeta and 13 Jbeta. This table comes from immunoSEQ multiplex PCR, and its TCRdb copy is limited to in-frame clones, with some not included. The sample yields approximately 150,000 clones, 65% to 85% seen once. This clonotype was sampled from a woman in her 40s in good health and CMV-seropositive. The genes are TRBV27 and TRBJ2-2; maybe TRBD2 (5 bases). Sequenced: PBMCs. The CDR3 DNA follows: TGTGCCAGCAGTTTAGAGGGAGTCGCCGGGGAGCTGTTTTTT. Residues: CASSLEGVAGELFF.